The 9 T cell receptor beta chains below were found in one sample sequenced in a study of blood T cell repertoires in COVID-19. Profiled with immunoSEQ multiplex PCR; TCRdb holds only in-frame clones, not every one. The data contain approximately 200,000 clones, 82% of them seen just once; the ten biggest clones take up over 9.5%. Material for sequencing was PBMCs or T cells enriched from blood (not recorded which). The receptors shown here come from a man between 40 and 49 years old who had recovered from COVID-19.

The V gene is TRBV30, the J gene TRBJ1-5; TRBD1 is a possible D gene (5 bases). Germline V gene data show CDR1 as GTSNPN and CDR2 as SVGIG (reference sequence). This CDR3 spans 14 amino acids. Deletions cut 0 bases from V and 5 bases from J, with 11 bases between. In nucleotides, the CDR3 is TGTGCCTGGAGTGTACTGGGGCTCGATCAGCCCCAGCATTTT. This codes for CAWSVLGLDQPQHF.

The DNA for the CDR3 is TGTGCCAGCAGCCAAGATCAGGGCAGAAGCTCCTATAATTCACCCCTCCACTTT. Translated: CASSQDQGRSSYNSPLHF. The chain carries TRBV4-2 and TRBJ1-6; maybe TRBD1 (5 bases). V was clipped by 0 bases and J by 0 bases, with 12 bases between them. Germline CDR1 reads LGHNA; CDR2 reads YNFKEQ. The CDR3 contains 18 residues.

The genes are TRBV3-1 (or the pseudogene TRBV3-2) and TRBJ2-1; 12 bases map to TRBD2. Germline CDR1 reads LGHDT; CDR2 reads YNNKEL (reference sequence). The V segment lost 2 bases and the J segment 3 bases; nucleotides outside the gene matches: 2. The CDR3 sequence is 16 residues long. The CDR3 DNA reads TGTGCCAGCAGCCAACAGGGACTAGCGGGCTACAATGAGCAGTTCTTC. It encodes CASSQQGLAGYNEQFF.

In this sample, this clone turned up a few times. The DNA for the CDR3 is TGTGCCAGCAGCCACTTCGACAGGGGGAACACTGAAGCTTTCTTT. Amino acid sequence: CASSHFDRGNTEAFF. The rearrangement uses TRBV3-1 (or the pseudogene TRBV3-2) and TRBJ1-1, with 8 bases identical to TRBD1. The V gene end was trimmed by 3 bases and the J gene end by 1 base; junction bases not matched to a gene: 4. Germline CDR1 reads LGHDT; CDR2 reads YNNKEL (reference sequence). The CDR3 consists of 15 residues.

The genes are TRBV7-3 and TRBJ2-5; TRBD2 matches 8 bases. The CDR3 consists of 15 residues. Germline V lookup: CDR1 SGHTA, CDR2 FQGTGA. Germline trimming cut 1 base from V and 3 bases from J; bases unmatched to any gene: 4. The CDR3 sequence is CASSLMVAGKETQYF. Here the CDR3 DNA reads TGTGCCAGCAGCTTAATGGTAGCGGGGAAAGAGACCCAGTACTTC.

V gene TRBV11-2 combines with J gene TRBJ1-6, with D possibly TRBD1 on 5 matching bases. The germline V gene encodes CDR1 SGHAT and CDR2 FQNNGV. V lost 6 bases, J lost 14 bases, and 26 bases lay in between. There are 16 residues in the CDR3. CDR3 residues: CASRLGGGRANWALHF. Here the CDR3 DNA reads TGTGCCAGCAGACTTGGGGGGGGACGGGCCAATTGGGCCCTCCACTTT.

CDR3 coding DNA: TGCGCCAGCAGTAGGTTTGGGCAGGGCATCAATGAGCAGTTCTTC. The encoded protein is CASSRFGQGINEQFF. V usage is TRBV10-2 and J usage is TRBJ2-1, with a weak D call TRBD1 (5 bases). The germline V gene has CDR1 WSHSY and CDR2 SAAADI. With 5 bases removed from V and 6 bases from J, the gap between germline ends came to 17 bases. The CDR3 totals 15 residues.

This chain joins TRBV9 and TRBJ1-1; D not certain. The V and J ends lost 2 bases and 1 base respectively, with 9 bases between them. Germline V gene sequence: CDR1 SGDLS, CDR2 YYNGEE. CDR3 length equals 14 residues. The CDR3 sequence: CASSVSGSNTEAFF. The CDR3 DNA reads TGTGCCAGCAGCGTTTCAGGATCGAACACTGAAGCTTTCTTT.

This rearrangement joins TRBV7-9 to TRBJ1-1; D is unclear. Trimming cost V 5 bases and J 1 base, with 14 bases left between them. Germline V gene data show CDR1 as SEHNR and CDR2 as FQNEAQ (reference sequence). The CDR3 sequence is 15 residues long. CDR3 sequence reads: CASSVGGLSNTEAFF. CDR3 nucleotide sequence: TGTGCCAGCAGCGTCGGAGGACTATCGAACACTGAAGCTTTCTTT.